Given below is one T cell receptor (beta chain) in context. The data belong to a study of blood T cell repertoires in COVID-19. Trimming took 8 bases from V and 4 from J; bases not matched to a gene: 7. CDR3 length: 15 residues. The germline V gene encodes CDR1 SNHLY and CDR2 FYNNEI. Original data processing: Nucleated cell number was recorded as an estimate derived from reference gene primer amplification. Produced via immunoSEQ multiplex PCR; TCRdb's table is partial and in-frame only. V and J calls and clone size are given by that table; D and trimming were obtained from the DNA. This table holds about 66,000 clones, approximately 86% found once.

The sequenced material came from peripheral blood. The clonotype was recovered from a man aged 50-59 years with active COVID-19. The chain combines TRBV2 with TRBJ1-5; TRBD1 matches 11 bases. The CDR3 spells CASDRDRGSNQPQHF. DNA of the CDR3: TGTGCCAGCGACCGGGACAGGGGGAGTAATCAGCCCCAGCATTTT.